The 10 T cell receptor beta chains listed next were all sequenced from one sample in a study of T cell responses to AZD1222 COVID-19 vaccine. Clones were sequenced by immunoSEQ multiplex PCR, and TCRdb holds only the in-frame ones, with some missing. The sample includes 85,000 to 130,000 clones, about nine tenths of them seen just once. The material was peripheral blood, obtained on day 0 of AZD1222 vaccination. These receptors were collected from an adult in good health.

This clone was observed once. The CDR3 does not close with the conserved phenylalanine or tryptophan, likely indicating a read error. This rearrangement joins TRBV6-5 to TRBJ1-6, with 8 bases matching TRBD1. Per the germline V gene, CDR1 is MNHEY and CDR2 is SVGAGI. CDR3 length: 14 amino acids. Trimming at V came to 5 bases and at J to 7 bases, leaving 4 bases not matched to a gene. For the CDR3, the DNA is TGTGCCAGCAGTCCTCAGGGGGCAAATTCACCCCTCCACCTT. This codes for CASSPQGANSPLHL.

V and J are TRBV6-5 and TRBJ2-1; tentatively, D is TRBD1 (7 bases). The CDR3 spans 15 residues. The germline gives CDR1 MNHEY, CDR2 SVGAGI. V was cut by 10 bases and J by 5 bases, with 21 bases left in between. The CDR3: CAIETDREEHNEQFF. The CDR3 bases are TGTGCCATAGAGACAGACAGGGAGGAACACAATGAGCAGTTCTTC.

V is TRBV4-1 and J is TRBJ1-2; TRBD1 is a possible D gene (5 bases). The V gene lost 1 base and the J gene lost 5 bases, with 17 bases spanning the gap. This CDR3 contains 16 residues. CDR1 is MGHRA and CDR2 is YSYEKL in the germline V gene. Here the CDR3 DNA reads TGCGCCAGCAGCCAAGGGAGGGGCGGAGGGCCTTATGGCTACACCTTC. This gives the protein CASSQGRGGGPYGYTF.

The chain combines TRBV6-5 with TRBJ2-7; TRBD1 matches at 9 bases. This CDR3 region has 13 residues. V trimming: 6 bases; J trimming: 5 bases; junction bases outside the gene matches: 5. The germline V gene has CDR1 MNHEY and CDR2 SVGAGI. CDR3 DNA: TGTGCCAGCAGGTCCGGGACAGGGAACGAGCAGTACTTC. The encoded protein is CASRSGTGNEQYF.

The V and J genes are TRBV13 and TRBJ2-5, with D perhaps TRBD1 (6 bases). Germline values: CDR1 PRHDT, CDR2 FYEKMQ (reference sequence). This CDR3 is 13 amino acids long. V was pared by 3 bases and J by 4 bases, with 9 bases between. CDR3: CASSFRGGETQYF. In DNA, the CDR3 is TGTGCCAGCAGCTTCAGGGGTGGAGAGACCCAGTACTTC.

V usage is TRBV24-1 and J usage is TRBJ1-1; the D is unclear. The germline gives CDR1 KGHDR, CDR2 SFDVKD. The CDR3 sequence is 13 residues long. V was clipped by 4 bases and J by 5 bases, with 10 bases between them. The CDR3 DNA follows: TGTGCCACCAGTGACCACGGTGGAACTGAAGCTTTCTTT. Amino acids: CATSDHGGTEAFF.

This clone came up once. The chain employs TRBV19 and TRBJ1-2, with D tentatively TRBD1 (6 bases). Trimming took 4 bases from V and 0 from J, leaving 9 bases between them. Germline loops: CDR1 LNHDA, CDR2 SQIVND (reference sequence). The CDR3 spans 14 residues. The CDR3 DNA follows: TGTGCCAGTAGTACAGGGGAGGCTAACTATGGCTACACCTTC. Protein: CASSTGEANYGYTF. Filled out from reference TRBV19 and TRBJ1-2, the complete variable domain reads DGGITQSPKYLFRKEGQNVTLSCEQNLNHDAMYWYRQDPGQGLRLIYYSQIVNDFQKGDIAEGYSVSREKKESFPLTVTSAQKNPTAFYLCASSTGEANYGYTFGSGTRLTVV.

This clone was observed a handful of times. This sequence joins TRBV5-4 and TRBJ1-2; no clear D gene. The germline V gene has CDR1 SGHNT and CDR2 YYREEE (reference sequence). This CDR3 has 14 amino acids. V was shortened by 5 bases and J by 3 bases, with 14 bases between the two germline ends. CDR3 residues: CASSLWTEDYGYTF. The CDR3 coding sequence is TGTGCCAGCAGTTTATGGACGGAAGACTATGGCTACACCTTC.

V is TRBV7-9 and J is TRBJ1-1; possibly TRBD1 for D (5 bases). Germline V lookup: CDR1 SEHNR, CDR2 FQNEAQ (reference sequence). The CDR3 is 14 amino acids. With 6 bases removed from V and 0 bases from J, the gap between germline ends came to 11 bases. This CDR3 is CASRPQGLNTEAFF. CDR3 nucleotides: TGTGCCAGCAGGCCCCAGGGCCTGAACACTGAAGCTTTCTTT.

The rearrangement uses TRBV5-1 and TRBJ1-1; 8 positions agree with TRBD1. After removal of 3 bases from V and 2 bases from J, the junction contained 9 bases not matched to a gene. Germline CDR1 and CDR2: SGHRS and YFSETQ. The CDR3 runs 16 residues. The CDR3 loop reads CASSWAFGQGNTEAFF. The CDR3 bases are TGCGCCAGCAGCTGGGCTTTTGGACAGGGTAACACTGAAGCTTTCTTT.